The source of this T cell receptor beta chain is a study of shared clonotypes between healthy human individuals. General study results and limits: An expected dependence of interdonor clonotype sharing on sequencing depth was noted.

The assay was immunoSEQ multiplex PCR, and TCRdb's table has in-frame clones only and misses some. Of some 2,500,000 clones listed, 85% to 95% are singletons. Germline CDR1 MDHEN, CDR2 SYDVKM. V lost 2 bases, J lost 5 bases, and 8 bases lay in between. The CDR3 spans 13 residues. In regard to this clone: Its antigen is currently unknown. Other DNA sequences of this sample code for an identical CDR3.

The sequence derives from a man aged 18-30 years in good health. Some clones in this sample may be carry-over from other donors' samples. The sequenced material came from naive CD4+ T cells from PBMCs. The subset here: CD45RA+ positively selected. This chain connects TRBV28 to TRBJ2-3; possible D gene TRBD2, 5 bases. The DNA of the CDR3 is TGTGCCAGCAGTTTAGAGGGAATAGATACGCAGTATTTT. Translated, it gives CASSLEGIDTQYF.